The 13 T cell receptor beta chains given below trace back to one sample, sequenced in a study of PD-L1 blockade in urothelial cancer. The table came from immunoSEQ multiplex PCR; TCRdb's copy has only in-frame clones and leaves some out. The sample has tens of thousands of clones; roughly 84% are singletons. Described time point: pretreatment peripheral blood. This specimen consisted of PBMCs, obtained around atezolizumab (anti-PD-L1) treatment. The receptors were gathered from a woman in her 70s with urothelial cancer.

Regarding this clone: Other DNA sequences in this specimen translate into the identical CDR3. This chain joins TRBV27 and TRBJ2-7; 9 nucleotides align to TRBD1. With 5 bases clipped from V and 3 bases from J, the junction kept 11 bases outside the gene matches. The CDR3 length is 16 residues. From germline, CDR1 is MNHEY and CDR2 SMNVEV (reference sequence). CDR3 loop: CASSPAGQGNLYEQYF. The CDR3 DNA is TGTGCCAGCAGTCCGGCGGGACAGGGTAATCTCTACGAGCAGTACTTC.

In its sample, this clone was seen once. This chain connects TRBV7-9 to TRBJ2-2, with TRBD2 identical over 8 bases. With V trimmed by 5 bases and J by 7 bases, 12 bases remained unmatched. Germline CDR1 reads SEHNR; CDR2 reads FQNEAQ (reference sequence). The CDR3 is 16 residues long. The CDR3 DNA sequence: TGTGCCAGCAGCAAAGGGACTAGACAGAGGAACGGGGAGCTGTTTTTT. It encodes CASSKGTRQRNGELFF. Based on the CDR3 plus reference TRBV7-9 and TRBJ2-2, the full variable domain is DTGVSQNPRHKITKRGQNVTFRCDPISEHNRLYWYRQTLGQGPEFLTYFQNEAQLEKSRLLSDRFSAERPKGSFSTLEIQRTEQGDSAMYLCASSKGTRQRNGELFFGEGSRLTVL.

The chain recombines TRBV28 with TRBJ2-5, with 7 bases aligning to TRBD2. Looked up from germline, CDR1 is MDHEN and CDR2 is SYDVKM. V trimming: 3 bases; J trimming: 8 bases; junction bases outside the gene matches: 9. CDR3 length: 14 amino acids. The DNA for the CDR3 is TGTGCCAGCAGTTTGTACGCGGGAGCCGCTACCCAGTACTTC. Residues: CASSLYAGAATQYF.

This clone was detected a few times. This chain joins TRBV11-2 and TRBJ2-2, with no clear D. V lost 0 bases and J 6 bases, leaving 5 bases between the germline ends. This CDR3 region has 13 residues. Germline V lookup: CDR1 SGHAT, CDR2 FQNNGV. In DNA form, the CDR3 reads TGTGCCAGCAGCTTAGACACGGCCGGGGAGCTGTTTTTT. This translates into CASSLDTAGELFF.

The CDR3 DNA follows: TGTGCCATCAGTGAGTCGTTACAGGGGGTGTACGAGCAGTACTTC. It encodes CAISESLQGVYEQYF. V gene TRBV10-3 combines with J gene TRBJ2-7; 8 bases are a match to TRBD1. The junction had 5 bases not matched to a gene; V was cut back by 0 bases and J by 4 bases. The CDR3 runs 15 residues. CDR1 and CDR2 (germline): ENHRY, SYGVKD.

J is TRBJ1-2 and V is TRBV11-2, with D possibly matching TRBD1 (5 bases). Germline CDR1 and CDR2: SGHAT and FQNNGV. The CDR3 loop spans 12 amino acids. Trimming left V 1 base short and J 14 bases short, with 14 bases between. CDR3 residues: CASSLVSGLATF. The DNA of the CDR3 is TGTGCCAGCAGCTTAGTATCAGGGTTGGCGACCTTC.

The chain combines TRBV15 with TRBJ1-4; D may be TRBD1 (5 bases). V lost 5 bases to trimming and J lost 5 bases, with 18 bases between them. This CDR3 comprises 16 residues. Germline CDR1 LNHNV, CDR2 YYDKDF (reference sequence). CDR3 sequence (DNA): TGTGCCACCAGCCGTCGAGGTGGGCAGGGCAATGAAAAACTGTTTTTT. It specifies CATSRRGGQGNEKLFF. Full variable domain (rest looked up from reference TRBV15 and TRBJ1-4): DAMVIQNPRYQVTQFGKPVTLSCSQTLNHNVMYWYQQKSSQAPKLLFHYYDKDFNNEADTPDNFQSRRPNTSFCFLDIRSPGLGDTAMYLCATSRRGGQGNEKLFFGSGTQLSVL.

The V gene is TRBV4-1, the J gene TRBJ1-2, with unresolved D. The CDR3 runs to 15 residues. V dropped 4 bases and J dropped 2 bases, with 14 bases sitting between them. Germline V gene sequence: CDR1 MGHRA, CDR2 YSYEKL. The CDR3 nucleotides are TGCGCCAGCAGCCCCGCGCTCTCGGTAAACTATGGCTACACCTTC. This codes for CASSPALSVNYGYTF.

This chain links TRBV30 with TRBJ1-2; no definite D call. This CDR3 spans 13 amino acids. The germline V and J ends were trimmed by 0 bases and 4 bases, with 9 bases remaining between them. The V gene's germline CDR1 is GTSNPN and CDR2 SVGIG (reference sequence). CDR3 coding DNA: TGTGCCTGGAGTGTACGGGGTATCTATGGCTACACCTTC. Its translation: CAWSVRGIYGYTF.

The chain combines TRBV6-5 with TRBJ2-3; a possible D gene is TRBD1 (6 bases). V was pared by 0 bases and J by 1 base, with 11 bases between. This CDR3 has 16 amino acids. CDR1 MNHEY and CDR2 SVGAGI come from the germline V gene. CDR3 region: CASSYSWDTRTDTQYF. Written as DNA, the CDR3 is TGTGCCAGCAGTTACTCGTGGGACACCCGCACAGATACGCAGTATTTT.

The rearrangement joins TRBV19 to TRBJ1-5; D perhaps matches TRBD1 (5 bases). In germline, CDR1 is LNHDA, CDR2 SQIVND (reference sequence). Trimming took 1 base from V and 2 from J, leaving 9 bases between them. This CDR3 has 15 residues. CDR3 in amino acids: CASSIGGGGNQPQHF. CDR3 DNA: TGTGCCAGTAGTATAGGGGGCGGGGGCAATCAGCCCCAGCATTTT. The variable domain in full, with the rest retrieved from reference TRBV19 and TRBJ1-5, is DGGITQSPKYLFRKEGQNVTLSCEQNLNHDAMYWYRQDPGQGLRLIYYSQIVNDFQKGDIAEGYSVSREKKESFPLTVTSAQKNPTAFYLCASSIGGGGNQPQHFGDGTRLSIL.

This clone occurred once. V usage is TRBV5-6 and J usage is TRBJ2-7; D ambiguous. Trimming left V 2 bases short and J 4 bases short, with 16 bases between. The CDR3 runs to 15 residues. The V gene's germline CDR1 is SGHDT and CDR2 YYEEEE. The CDR3 DNA follows: TGTGCCAGCAGCTTTACTCAGCTAGATATGTACGAGCAGTACTTC. It codes for CASSFTQLDMYEQYF.

The V and J genes are TRBV2 and TRBJ1-4; D ambiguous. Germline loops: CDR1 SNHLY, CDR2 FYNNEI. The CDR3 is made up of 14 amino acids. V gave up 7 bases and J gave up 0 bases, with 9 bases separating them. The CDR3 is CASKYIATNEKLFF. The CDR3 region has the DNA TGTGCCAGCAAATACATTGCAACTAATGAAAAACTGTTTTTT.